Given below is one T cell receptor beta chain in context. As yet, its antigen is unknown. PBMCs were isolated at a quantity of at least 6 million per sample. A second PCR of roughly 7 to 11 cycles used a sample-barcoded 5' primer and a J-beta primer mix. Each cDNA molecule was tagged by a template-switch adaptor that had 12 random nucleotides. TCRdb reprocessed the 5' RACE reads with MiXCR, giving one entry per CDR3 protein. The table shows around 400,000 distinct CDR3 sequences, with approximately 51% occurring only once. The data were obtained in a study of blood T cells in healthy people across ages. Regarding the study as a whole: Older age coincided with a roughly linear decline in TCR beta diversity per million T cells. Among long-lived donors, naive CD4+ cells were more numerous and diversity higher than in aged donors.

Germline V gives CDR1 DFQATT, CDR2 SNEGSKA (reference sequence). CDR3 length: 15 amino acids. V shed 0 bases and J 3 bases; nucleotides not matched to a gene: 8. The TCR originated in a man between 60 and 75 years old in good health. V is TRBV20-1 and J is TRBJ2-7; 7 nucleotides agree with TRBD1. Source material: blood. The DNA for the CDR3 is TGCAGTGCTAGAGATCGTAAGGGGGCTAGCTACGAGCAGTACTTC. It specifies CSARDRKGASYEQYF.